This TCR beta chain was sequenced in a study of shared clonotypes between healthy human individuals. Generated by immunoSEQ multiplex PCR, the TCRdb table keeps only in-frame clones and is missing some. The sample carries more than 2 million clones, 90% to 95% recorded once. The clonotype comes from a man aged 18-30 years in good health. The sample taken for sequencing was naive CD4+ T cells sorted from blood. Subset noted: CD45RA+ positively selected.

In DNA form, the CDR3 reads TGTGCCAGCAGCTTAGCGATAGTAGCGGGAACAGATACGCAGTATTTT. Translating gives CASSLAIVAGTDTQYF. This chain joins TRBV7-2 and TRBJ2-3; 8 nucleotides align to TRBD2. With 0 bases clipped from V and 3 bases from J, the junction kept 5 bases outside the gene matches. The germline gives CDR1 SGHTA, CDR2 FQGNSA. The CDR3 runs 16 residues.